Listed here are 22 T cell receptor beta chains from one sample, sequenced in a study of cytomegalovirus exposure and HLA in healthy donors. In the PCR, 60 Vbeta and 13 Jbeta primers were used. The table came from immunoSEQ multiplex PCR; TCRdb's copy has only in-frame clones and leaves some out. Of 60,000 or so clones listed, 60% to 85% are singletons. Sequencing used PBMCs. Receptor source: a woman aged 40-49 years in good health and CMV-seropositive.

The gene calls are TRBV6-6 and TRBJ1-1; D is uncertain. This CDR3 spans 14 amino acids. V was clipped by 2 bases and J by 7 bases, with 14 bases between them. Germline assignment: CDR1 MNHNY and CDR2 SVGAGI (reference sequence). The CDR3 protein is CASSYPFSGVEAFF. The CDR3 coding sequence is TGTGCCAGCAGTTACCCATTTAGTGGAGTTGAAGCTTTCTTT.

The rearrangement uses TRBV19 and TRBJ2-6; TRBD2 is a possible D gene (5 bases). Germline assignment: CDR1 LNHDA and CDR2 SQIVND (reference sequence). The V gene lost 6 bases and the J gene lost 4 bases, with 7 bases spanning the gap. The CDR3 length is 13 residues. This CDR3 reads CASSSGGANVLTF. CDR3 DNA: TGTGCCAGTAGCTCGGGGGGGGCCAACGTCCTGACTTTC.

The chain employs TRBV5-6 and TRBJ2-3; TRBD2 aligns across 10 bases. Per germline, CDR1 SGHDT and CDR2 YYEEEE. Trimming took 3 bases from V and 4 from J; bases not matched to a gene: 8. CDR3 length equals 16 residues. The CDR3 DNA follows: TGTGCCAGCAGCTCCGAGCGGGGGGGAAAGGCAGATACGCAGTATTTT. It encodes CASSSERGGKADTQYF.

The chain couples TRBV2 to TRBJ2-7, with D possibly TRBD1 on 5 matching bases. CDR3 size: 14 residues. Germline V gives CDR1 SNHLY, CDR2 FYNNEI. Trimming removed 8 bases from V and 3 bases from J, with 17 bases in between. The DNA for the CDR3 is TGTGCCAGCTCAGGACAAGCAGGCAGCTACGAGCAGTACTTC. This sequence encodes CASSGQAGSYEQYF.

The chain recombines TRBV19 with TRBJ2-3; a possible D gene is TRBD1 (5 bases). The CDR3 sequence is 14 residues long. Per the germline V gene, CDR1 is LNHDA and CDR2 is SQIVND (reference sequence). With 4 bases removed from V and 3 bases from J, the gap between germline ends came to 11 bases. CDR3 bases: TGTGCCAGTAGTACCCCAGGGCTAACAGATACGCAGTATTTT. This encodes CASSTPGLTDTQYF.

The V gene is TRBV5-1, the J gene TRBJ1-1, with D maybe TRBD1 (6 bases). CDR1 and CDR2 (germline): SGHRS, YFSETQ. The CDR3 loop spans 16 amino acids. V dropped 4 bases and J dropped 2 bases, with 18 bases sitting between them. CDR3 DNA sequence: TGCGCCAGCAGCCCACAGGGAATAGGGGAAAACACTGAAGCTTTCTTT. Translated: CASSPQGIGENTEAFF.

The chain recombines TRBV10-1 with TRBJ2-5, with D perhaps matching TRBD2 (5 bases). The germline CDR1 and CDR2 sequences are WNHNN and SYGVQD (reference sequence). Trimming pared 2 bases from V and 7 bases from J, leaving 14 bases between. The CDR3 contains 14 residues. CDR3 in amino acids: CASSEPDSLGTQYF. CDR3 nucleotides: TGCGCCAGCAGTGAGCCGGACTCTCTGGGGACCCAGTACTTC.

With respect to this clone: One end of the junction is discordant with germline, which a read error may explain. Other nucleotide sequences in the sample specify the same CDR3. This chain uses TRBV5-6 with TRBJ1-2; 8 bases map to TRBD1. The CDR3 has 15 residues. Germline CDR1 reads SGHDT; CDR2 reads YYEEEE. CDR3 coding DNA: TGTGCCAGCAGCTTCCGGGACAGGACGTACTATGGCTACACTTTC. It specifies CASSFRDRTYYGYTF.

The chain has TRBV9 and TRBJ1-1; D unresolved. CDR1 and CDR2 (germline): SGDLS, YYNGEE. There are 14 residues in the CDR3. V was trimmed by 4 bases and J by 0 bases, leaving 10 bases between them. The CDR3 DNA reads TGTGCCAGCAGCCACCCCACTATGAACACTGAAGCTTTCTTT. This gives the protein CASSHPTMNTEAFF.

This chain links TRBV4-1 with TRBJ2-7; possible D gene TRBD1, 8 bases. Germline lookup yields CDR1 MGHRA and CDR2 YSYEKL. The V and J ends lost 4 bases and 2 bases respectively, with 12 bases between them. The CDR3 covers 14 residues. The CDR3 spells CASSLTGGAYEQYF. The CDR3, as DNA: TGCGCCAGCAGCCTAACAGGGGGGGCCTACGAGCAGTACTTC.

The chain recombines TRBV11-2 with TRBJ1-2; D might be TRBD1 (6 bases). The CDR3 covers 16 residues. Per germline, CDR1 SGHAT and CDR2 FQNNGV. The V end lost 0 bases, the J end lost 4 bases, and 15 bases lay between the germline ends. The CDR3 DNA reads TGTGCCAGCAGCTTAGACGGTGGCAGGGGACCCTATGGCTACACCTTC. Its translation: CASSLDGGRGPYGYTF.

The rearrangement uses TRBV18 and TRBJ1-5; tentatively, D is TRBD1 (5 bases). Trimming left V 4 bases short and J 3 bases short, with 7 bases between. Germline V CDR1 and CDR2: KGHSH, LQKENI. This CDR3 is built from 13 residues. In DNA, the CDR3 is TGTGCCAGCTCACAGGGGAACAATCAGCCCCAGCATTTT. This sequence encodes CASSQGNNQPQHF.

The genes are TRBV4-1 and TRBJ1-4; a possible D gene is TRBD1 (6 bases). V lost 3 bases and J 7 bases, leaving 15 bases between the germline ends. Germline V CDR1 and CDR2: MGHRA, YSYEKL. This CDR3 has 15 amino acids. CDR3 sequence: CASSQLQGALEKLFF. For the CDR3, the DNA is TGCGCCAGCAGCCAGTTACAGGGTGCCCTTGAAAAACTGTTTTTT.

The CDR3 bases are TGCGCCAGCAGCCAGGACAGGGAAGAGACCCAGTACTTC. Protein: CASSQDREETQYF. J is TRBJ2-5 and V is TRBV4-1, with 8 bases aligning to TRBD1. CDR1 MGHRA and CDR2 YSYEKL come from the germline V gene. The CDR3 has 13 residues. J was trimmed by 3 bases and V by 3 bases; bases with no gene match: 0.

The rearrangement uses TRBV5-1 and TRBJ2-5, with TRBD2 as a possible D gene (5 bases). Germline values: CDR1 SGHRS, CDR2 YFSETQ. Trimming removed 1 base at V and 4 bases at J, with 11 bases between. This CDR3 contains 14 residues. The CDR3 DNA reads as TGCGCCAGCAGCTTGATGAGGGCGTCAGAGACCCAGTACTTC. As protein: CASSLMRASETQYF.

This sequence joins TRBV15 and TRBJ2-7; maybe TRBD2 (6 bases). Germline-derived CDR1 and CDR2 are LNHNV and YYDKDF (reference sequence). The CDR3 has 13 residues. The V end was cut by 5 bases, the J end by 2 bases, with 10 bases between. DNA for the CDR3: TGTGCCACCAGCCCGGGACTCACCTACGAGCAGTACTTC. It specifies CATSPGLTYEQYF.

The rearrangement joins TRBV11-2 to TRBJ1-2, with 7 bases matching TRBD1. Germline-derived CDR1 and CDR2 are SGHAT and FQNNGV. CDR3 size: 16 residues. J lost 2 bases, V lost 6 bases, and 12 bases had no gene match. The CDR3 DNA follows: TGTGCCAGCAGACGGACAGGCGGAGGGTACAACTATGGCTACACCTTC. Translating gives CASRRTGGGYNYGYTF.

The J gene is TRBJ1-2, the V gene TRBV4-2, with a tentative D call TRBD1 (5 bases). The ends were cut back, 0 bases at V and 8 bases at J, with 10 bases in the middle. The CDR3 contains 13 residues. Germline lookup yields CDR1 LGHNA and CDR2 YNFKEQ. The CDR3 spells CASSQDRQGGYTF. In nucleotides, the CDR3 is TGTGCCAGCAGCCAAGATCGGCAGGGCGGCTACACCTTC.

This clone was recorded once. The chain couples TRBV4-2 to TRBJ1-2; 8 nucleotides line up with TRBD1. V shed 8 bases and J 5 bases; nucleotides not matched to a gene: 10. The CDR3 has 14 residues. Germline CDR1 LGHNA, CDR2 YNFKEQ. In DNA form, the CDR3 reads TGTGCCAGCGGACTTGGACAGGGAGTATATGGCTACACCTTC. Translating it yields CASGLGQGVYGYTF.

This chain joins TRBV7-2 and TRBJ2-2, with 8 bases matching TRBD1. CDR1 is SGHTA, CDR2 FQGNSA, per germline. With 3 bases clipped from V and 4 bases from J, the junction kept 4 bases outside the gene matches. This CDR3 is 15 amino acids long. CDR3 in DNA: TGTGCCAGCAGCTTCGGACAGGGTACCACCGGGGAGCTGTTTTTT. This gives the protein CASSFGQGTTGELFF.

The chain recombines TRBV21-1 with TRBJ2-7; the D segment call TRBD2 is taken from the table without a DNA check. TRBV21-1 is a pseudogene locus. CDR3 length: 13 residues. The CDR3 DNA is TGTGCCAGCAGCAACTACACTACCTACGAGCAGTACTTC. Protein: CASSNYTTYEQYF.

V and J are TRBV4-1 and TRBJ2-5; the match to TRBD2 covers 13 bases. There are 19 residues in the CDR3. CDR1 is MGHRA and CDR2 is YSYEKL in the germline V gene. The ends lost 1 base at V and 5 bases at J; junction bases unmatched: 13. The CDR3 region is CASSQARTSGGAYRETQYF. The CDR3 nucleotides read TGCGCCAGCAGCCAAGCTAGAACTAGCGGGGGGGCCTACCGGGAGACCCAGTACTTC.